This record looks at one TCR beta chain sequence and its context. As yet, its antigen is unknown. One end of the junction varies from germline; a read error may be responsible. These data are taken from a study of Graves' ophthalmopathy and Graves' hyperthyroidism. The CDR3 spans 14 residues. CDR1 and CDR2 (germline): SEHNR, FQNEAQ (reference sequence). In this cohort, patients with other autoimmune diseases, uncontrolled infections, pregnancy or lactation were excluded. Study-level findings and limits: Clonotypes were expanded in thyroid at above 0.001 frequency, and most also appeared in blood.

Transcripts of RNA were the source for amplifying TCR beta CDR3 regions. After a first-round RT-PCR with HTBI primers, a second-round multiplex PCR was run. One entry per CDR3 protein, called by TCRdb with MiXCR from the multiplex PCR reads. The sample lists almost 750,000 distinct CDR3 sequences; approximately 40% were seen once. The chain carries TRBV7-9 and TRBJ2-2; the D gene is possibly TRBD2 (7 bases). The sample consisted of peripheral blood. The sequence derives from an adult man with Graves' ophthalmopathy. CDR3 nucleotides: TGTGCCAGCAGCGCCGACCGGGGGGCCGGGAAGCTGTTTTTT. The encoded protein is CASSADRGAGKLFF.